This T cell receptor (beta chain) is drawn from a study of blood T cells in healthy people across ages. Study conclusions and caveats: Possibly confounding the expanded clonotype changes was the fact that donor CMV status was unknown. Comparison with aged donors showed that long-lived donors had more naive CD4+ cells and higher diversity.

This clonotype was seen only a few times. Antigen: not known. V lost 8 bases to trimming and J lost 3 bases, with 13 bases between them. This CDR3 contains 14 residues. Germline V lookup: CDR1 MNHEY, CDR2 SMNVEV (reference sequence). The authors isolated at least 6 million PBMCs per sample. Sample-barcoded 5' priming and a J-beta primer mix drove a second PCR of 7 to 11 cycles. Researchers report that a template-switch adaptor with 12 random nucleotides tagged each cDNA molecule. Using its own MiXCR run on the 5' RACE reads, TCRdb lists one record per CDR3 protein. The profile shows roughly 1,700,000 distinct CDR3 sequences, roughly 30% of them singletons.

V gene TRBV27 combines with J gene TRBJ2-2; unclear D gene. This clonotype was obtained from a woman under 40 in good health. Sequencing was carried out using blood. Written as DNA, the CDR3 is TGTGCCAGCCCCGGCCGGGTAGACACCGGGGAGCTGTTTTTT. Protein: CASPGRVDTGELFF.